These 20 T cell receptor beta chains were sequenced from one sample in a study of cytomegalovirus exposure and HLA in healthy donors. The PCR contained 60 Vbeta and 13 Jbeta primers. Sequencing was performed with immunoSEQ multiplex PCR; in TCRdb, only in-frame clones are kept and a portion is missing. The sample shows some 56,000 clones, 82% of them seen only once. The sample was PBMCs. These receptors all stem from a man in his fifties in good health and CMV-seronegative.

This clone has only a few counts. The rearrangement links TRBV7-3 to TRBJ2-5; unclear D gene. The V gene lost 5 bases and the J gene lost 4 bases, with 11 bases spanning the gap. Germline CDR1 reads SGHTA; CDR2 reads FQGTGA. This CDR3 contains 13 residues. Here the CDR3 DNA reads TGTGCCAGCAGCATCCTCCCTCGAGAGACCCAGTACTTC. This codes for CASSILPRETQYF.

The chain employs TRBV7-3 and TRBJ1-1; D might be TRBD1 (6 bases). This CDR3 is 15 amino acids long. The germline CDR1 and CDR2 sequences are SGHTA and FQGTGA. The germline V and J ends were trimmed by 1 base and 6 bases, with 15 bases remaining between them. This CDR3 is CASSLSGGDNAEAFF. CDR3 DNA sequence: TGTGCCAGCAGCTTAAGCGGGGGCGATAACGCTGAAGCTTTCTTT.

The chain carries TRBV5-1 and TRBJ1-1; 7 bases agree with TRBD1. This CDR3 has 19 residues. With V trimmed by 3 bases and J by 2 bases, 19 bases remained unmatched. CDR1 and CDR2 from the germline V gene are SGHRS and YFSETQ. CDR3 bases: TGCGCCAGCAGCTCACATTCCGGGACAGCAAAAAGGGGAAACACTGAAGCTTTCTTT. Its protein is CASSSHSGTAKRGNTEAFF.

The chain links TRBV27 to TRBJ2-1; tentatively, D is TRBD2 (5 bases). The CDR3 has 12 residues. CDR1 and CDR2 (germline): MNHEY, SMNVEV (reference sequence). The ends were cut back, 5 bases at V and 16 bases at J, with 18 bases in the middle. CDR3 loop: CASSPIEEVCFF. The CDR3 DNA reads as TGTGCCAGCAGTCCGATAGAGGAGGTATGCTTCTTC.

This clone was seen just once. The rearrangement uses TRBV27 and TRBJ1-5, with 10 bases identical to TRBD1. V lost 6 bases, J lost 6 bases, and 14 bases stayed unmatched. The CDR3 is 17 residues long. The V gene's germline CDR1 is MNHEY and CDR2 SMNVEV (reference sequence). The CDR3 DNA sequence: TGTGCCAGCAGCCCAAGGGGGGACAGGGGATCTGGTCAGCCCCAGCATTTT. This codes for CASSPRGDRGSGQPQHF.

The rearrangement uses TRBV14 and TRBJ2-2; D might be TRBD1 (5 bases). This CDR3 is built from 15 residues. The V gene's germline CDR1 is SGHDN and CDR2 FVKESK. V lost 7 bases to trimming and J lost 2 bases, with 14 bases between them. CDR3 in DNA: TGTGCCAGCACCAAGACAGCCATAAACACCGGGGAGCTGTTTTTT. Its protein is CASTKTAINTGELFF.

In its sample, this clone was seen a few times. The chain recombines TRBV28 with TRBJ1-1; no clear D. Germline CDR1 is MDHEN and CDR2 is SYDVKM. V was pared by 4 bases and J by 2 bases, with 8 bases between. CDR3 size: 13 residues. CDR3 sequence: CASSSGLNTEAFF. The CDR3 DNA reads TGTGCCAGCAGTTCTGGACTCAACACTGAAGCTTTCTTT.

The V gene is TRBV19, the J gene TRBJ2-7, with TRBD1 matching 7 bases. This CDR3 is 14 amino acids long. CDR1 is LNHDA and CDR2 is SQIVND in the germline V gene (reference sequence). V gave up 4 bases and J gave up 4 bases; unmatched junction bases: 7. CDR3 loop: CASSTYGTAYEQYF. The CDR3, as DNA: TGTGCCAGTAGTACCTACGGGACAGCGTACGAGCAGTACTTC.

This chain joins TRBV10-3 and TRBJ2-1; TRBD1 might be the D (7 bases). Trimming took off 4 bases at V and 7 bases at J, with 14 bases between the two ends. CDR1 is ENHRY, CDR2 SYGVKD, per germline. The CDR3 is made up of 14 amino acids. The CDR3 DNA follows: TGTGCCATCAGTGGGGGGGCCAGGGGGAATGAGCAGTTCTTC. The encoded protein is CAISGGARGNEQFF.

The chain employs TRBV5-4 and TRBJ2-7; D is uncertain. V shed 2 bases and J shed 1 base, with 7 bases lying between them. Per the germline V gene, CDR1 is SGHNT and CDR2 is YYREEE (reference sequence). The CDR3 is 13 amino acids. CDR3 sequence: CASSLSSSYEQYF. The DNA of the CDR3 is TGTGCCAGCAGCTTATCCAGTTCCTACGAGCAGTACTTC.

This chain links TRBV7-9 with TRBJ1-4; TRBD1 might be the D (5 bases). CDR3 length equals 14 residues. Germline V CDR1 and CDR2: SEHNR, FQNEAQ (reference sequence). Deletions cut 1 base from V and 8 bases from J, with 11 bases between. The CDR3 DNA reads TGTGCCAGCAGCTTAGATAGAACAGGCGAAAAACTGTTTTTT. Translation: CASSLDRTGEKLFF.

The chain joins TRBV15 to TRBJ2-5, with 8 bases matching TRBD2. This CDR3 is 14 amino acids long. From germline, CDR1 is LNHNV and CDR2 YYDKDF (reference sequence). V shed 5 bases, J shed 3 bases, and the junction held 5 bases outside the gene matches. The CDR3 loop is CATSLGGAEETQYF. The CDR3, as DNA: TGTGCCACCAGCCTCGGGGGGGCCGAAGAGACCCAGTACTTC.

This clone was seen a single time. This chain connects TRBV7-9 to TRBJ1-6; 7 bases line up with TRBD1. The length of the CDR3 is 17 residues. Germline loops: CDR1 SEHNR, CDR2 FQNEAQ (reference sequence). The V segment lost 4 bases and the J segment 2 bases; nucleotides outside the gene matches: 8. The DNA for the CDR3 is TGTGCCAGCAGCTCCGAGCGACAGGGACCCTATAATTCACCCCTCCACTTT. Translation gives CASSSERQGPYNSPLHF.

The V and J genes are TRBV6-1 and TRBJ1-5; D unresolved. CDR3 size: 13 residues. The ends were cut back, 3 bases at V and 2 bases at J, with 5 bases in the middle. CDR1 MNHNS and CDR2 SASEGT come from the germline V gene. The CDR3 sequence: CASSESGNQPQHF. The DNA for the CDR3 is TGTGCCAGCAGTGAGTCCGGCAATCAGCCCCAGCATTTT.

This rearrangement joins TRBV30 to TRBJ1-2; TRBD1 matches at 10 bases. Germline V gene lookup returns CDR1 GTSNPN and CDR2 SVGIG (reference sequence). The trim removed 3 bases at V and 0 bases at J, leaving 4 bases unmatched. This CDR3 region has 15 residues. CDR3 loop: CAWRGTGAANYGYTF. In DNA form, the CDR3 reads TGTGCCTGGAGGGGGACAGGGGCGGCTAACTATGGCTACACCTTC. Based on the CDR3 plus reference TRBV30 and TRBJ1-2, the full variable domain is SQTIHQWPATLVQPVGSPLSLECTVEGTSNPNLYWYRQAAGRGLQLLFYSVGIGQISSEVPQNLSASRPQDRQFILSSKKLLLSDSGFYLCAWRGTGAANYGYTFGSGTRLTVV.

V gene TRBV6-5 combines with J gene TRBJ1-5, with TRBD1 identical over 7 bases. CDR3 length: 14 amino acids. CDR1 is MNHEY, CDR2 SVGAGI, per germline. Germline trimming cut 5 bases from V and 9 bases from J; bases unmatched to any gene: 10. CDR3 loop: CASSPDRPTGPQHF. CDR3 nucleotides: TGTGCCAGCAGTCCGGACAGGCCCACCGGGCCCCAGCATTTT.

This clone was counted a few times. The gene calls are TRBV5-1 and TRBJ2-7, with TRBD1 matching over 11 bases. CDR1 and CDR2 from the germline V gene are SGHRS and YFSETQ. The CDR3 is made up of 15 amino acids. V shed 3 bases and J 3 bases; nucleotides not matched to a gene: 5. The CDR3 loop reads CASSSTGQGGYEQYF. The CDR3 coding sequence is TGCGCCAGCAGCTCAACGGGACAGGGGGGCTACGAGCAGTACTTC.

The genes are TRBV7-8 and TRBJ2-5; 10 positions agree with TRBD2. This CDR3 comprises 17 residues. The germline gives CDR1 SGHVS, CDR2 FQNEAQ. J lost 0 bases, V lost 0 bases, and 4 bases had no gene match. The CDR3 protein is CASSLAVLAGDQETQYF. As DNA, the CDR3 is TGTGCCAGCAGCTTAGCGGTCCTAGCGGGGGACCAAGAGACCCAGTACTTC.

CDR3 amino acids: CASSRVRGPSTEAFF. CDR3 nucleotide sequence: TGCGCCAGCAGCCGTGTAAGGGGGCCCAGCACTGAAGCTTTCTTT. The chain carries TRBV5-1 and TRBJ1-1, with TRBD1 matching 7 bases. This CDR3 is built from 15 residues. The J segment lost 4 bases and the V segment lost 4 bases, leaving 10 bases of the junction unmatched. Looked up from germline, CDR1 is SGHRS and CDR2 is YFSETQ.

The chain employs TRBV28 and TRBJ1-5, with TRBD1 identical over 8 bases. V was pared by 6 bases and J by 5 bases, with 9 bases of the junction left unmatched. Germline loops: CDR1 MDHEN, CDR2 SYDVKM. CDR3 length: 15 residues. CDR3 nucleotide sequence: TGTGCCAGCAGCTTTGGTGACAGGGGATATCAGCCCCAGCATTTT. Protein sequence: CASSFGDRGYQPQHF.